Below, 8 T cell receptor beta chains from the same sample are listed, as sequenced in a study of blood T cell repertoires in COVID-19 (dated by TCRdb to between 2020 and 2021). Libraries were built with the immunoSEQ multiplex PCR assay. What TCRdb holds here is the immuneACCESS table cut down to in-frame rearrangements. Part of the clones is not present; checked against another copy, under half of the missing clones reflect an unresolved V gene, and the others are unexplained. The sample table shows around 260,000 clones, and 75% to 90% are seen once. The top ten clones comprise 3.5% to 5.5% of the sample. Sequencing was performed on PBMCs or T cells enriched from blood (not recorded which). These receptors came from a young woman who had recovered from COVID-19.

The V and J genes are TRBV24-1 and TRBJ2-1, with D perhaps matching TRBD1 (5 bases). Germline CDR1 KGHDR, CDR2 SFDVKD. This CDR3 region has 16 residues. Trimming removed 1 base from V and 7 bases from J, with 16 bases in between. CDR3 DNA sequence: TGTGCCACCAGTGATTTCCCCAGGGTAGGTCGGAATGAGCAGTTCTTC. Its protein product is CATSDFPRVGRNEQFF.

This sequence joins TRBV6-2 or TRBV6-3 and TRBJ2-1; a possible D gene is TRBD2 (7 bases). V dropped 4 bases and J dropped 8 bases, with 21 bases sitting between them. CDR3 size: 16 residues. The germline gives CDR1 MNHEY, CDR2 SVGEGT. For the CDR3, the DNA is TGTGCCAGCAGTTCTGTGGAGGGGGGGCCTTTCCATGAGCAGTTCTTC. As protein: CASSSVEGGPFHEQFF.

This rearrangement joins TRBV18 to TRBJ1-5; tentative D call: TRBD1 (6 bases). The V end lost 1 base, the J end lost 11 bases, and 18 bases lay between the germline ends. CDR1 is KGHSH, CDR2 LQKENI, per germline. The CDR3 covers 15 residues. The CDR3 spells CASSPQQGPTGAQHF. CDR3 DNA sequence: TGTGCCAGCTCACCACAGCAGGGGCCGACTGGGGCCCAGCATTTT.

The CDR3 loop is CASSLEGQEFPLHF. CDR3 bases: TGTGCCAGCAGCTTGGAAGGACAGGAGTTCCCCCTCCACTTT. The chain employs TRBV5-4 and TRBJ1-6, with 7 bases fitting TRBD1. V dropped 0 bases and J dropped 13; count of bases not matched to a gene: 7. Germline V gene lookup returns CDR1 SGHNT and CDR2 YYREEE (reference sequence). The CDR3 sequence is 14 residues long.

The CDR3 region has the DNA TGTGCCAGCACCCGGGGGGAGGTGAACACTGAAGCTTTCTTT. Its protein product is CASTRGEVNTEAFF. V gene TRBV3-1 (or the pseudogene TRBV3-2) combines with J gene TRBJ1-1; a weak D match, TRBD1 (5 bases). CDR3 length: 14 amino acids. Germline V CDR1 and CDR2: LGHDT, YNNKEL (reference sequence). V shed 7 bases and J shed 0 bases, with 12 bases lying between them.

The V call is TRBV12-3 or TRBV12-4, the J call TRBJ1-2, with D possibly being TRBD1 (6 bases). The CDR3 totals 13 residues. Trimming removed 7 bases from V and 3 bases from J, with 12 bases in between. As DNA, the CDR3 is TGTGCCAGCACGCTCGGACAGTACTATGGCTACACCTTC. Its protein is CASTLGQYYGYTF.

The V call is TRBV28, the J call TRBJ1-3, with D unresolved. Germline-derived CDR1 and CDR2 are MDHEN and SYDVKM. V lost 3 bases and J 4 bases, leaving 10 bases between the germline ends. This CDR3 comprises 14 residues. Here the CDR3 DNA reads TGTGCCAGCAGTTTCAAGGCGCGGGGAAACACCATATATTTT. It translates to CASSFKARGNTIYF. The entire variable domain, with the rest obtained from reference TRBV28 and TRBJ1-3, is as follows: DVKVTQSSRYLVKRTGEKVFLECVQDMDHENMFWYRQDPGLGLRLIYFSYDVKMKEKGDIPEGYSVSREKKERFSLILESASTNQTSMYLCASSFKARGNTIYFGEGSWLTVV.

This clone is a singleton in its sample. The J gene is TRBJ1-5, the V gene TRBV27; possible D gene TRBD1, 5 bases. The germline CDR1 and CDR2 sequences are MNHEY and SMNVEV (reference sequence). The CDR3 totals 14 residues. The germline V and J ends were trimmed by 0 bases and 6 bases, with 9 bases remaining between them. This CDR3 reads CASSLSGTGQPQHF. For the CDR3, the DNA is TGTGCCAGCAGTTTATCGGGTACAGGTCAGCCCCAGCATTTT.